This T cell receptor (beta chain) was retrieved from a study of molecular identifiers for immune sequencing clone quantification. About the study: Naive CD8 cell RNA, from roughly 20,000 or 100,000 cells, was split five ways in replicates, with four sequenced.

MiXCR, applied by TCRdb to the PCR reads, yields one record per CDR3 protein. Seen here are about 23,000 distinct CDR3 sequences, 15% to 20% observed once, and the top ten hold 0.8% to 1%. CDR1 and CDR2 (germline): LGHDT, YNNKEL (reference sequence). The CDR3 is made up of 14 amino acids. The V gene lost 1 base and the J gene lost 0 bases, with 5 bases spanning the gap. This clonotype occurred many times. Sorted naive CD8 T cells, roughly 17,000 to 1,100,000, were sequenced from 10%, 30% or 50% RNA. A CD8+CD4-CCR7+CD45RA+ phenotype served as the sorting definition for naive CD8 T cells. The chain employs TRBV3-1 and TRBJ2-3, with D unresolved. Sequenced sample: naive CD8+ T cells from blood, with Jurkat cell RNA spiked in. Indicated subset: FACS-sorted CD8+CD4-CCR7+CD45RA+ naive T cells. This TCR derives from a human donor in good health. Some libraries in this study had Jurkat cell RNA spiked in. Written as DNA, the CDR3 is TGTGCCAGCAGCCAAGGATGGAGCACAGATACGCAGTATTTT. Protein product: CASSQGWSTDTQYF.